Described below is a single T cell receptor (beta chain) sequence and its context. Its specificity is not known. The record originates from a study of OX40 agonist ivuxolimab in advanced cancers. The study, taken as a whole, reports: Circulating CD4+ and CD8+ T cells showed clonal expansion by week 6 at 0.1 to 3.0 mg/kg.

The CDR3 has 16 residues. V gave up 5 bases and J gave up 6 bases; unmatched junction bases: 9. Germline CDR1 SGHNT, CDR2 YENEEA. Repertoires were generated with immunoSEQ multiplex PCR, while TCRdb's copy carries only in-frame clones and drops some. Of 50,000 or so clones in the sample, roughly 77% were seen once. The sample here was CD4+ or CD8+ T cells sorted from blood, taken in a trial of the OX40 agonist ivuxolimab. This clonotype was sampled from an adult with an advanced solid tumor such as melanoma, head and neck, liver or kidney cancer. The rearrangement uses TRBV11-3 and TRBJ1-6, with TRBD1 matching 8 bases. The CDR3 DNA sequence: TGTGCCAGCAGCCCAACGACAGGGGAGGGTAATTCACCCCTCCACTTT. Residues: CASSPTTGEGNSPLHF.